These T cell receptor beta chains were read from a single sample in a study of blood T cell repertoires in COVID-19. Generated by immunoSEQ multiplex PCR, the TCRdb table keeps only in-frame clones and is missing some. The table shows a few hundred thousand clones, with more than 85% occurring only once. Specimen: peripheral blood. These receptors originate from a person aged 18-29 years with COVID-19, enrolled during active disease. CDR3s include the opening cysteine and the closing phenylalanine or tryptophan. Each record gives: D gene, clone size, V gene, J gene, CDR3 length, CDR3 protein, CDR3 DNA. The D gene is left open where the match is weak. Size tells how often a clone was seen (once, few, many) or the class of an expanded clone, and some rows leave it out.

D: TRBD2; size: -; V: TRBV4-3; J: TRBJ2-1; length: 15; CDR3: CASSPGLAGHNEQFF; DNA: TGCGCCAGCAGCCCCGGACTAGCGGGACACAATGAGCAGTTCTTC
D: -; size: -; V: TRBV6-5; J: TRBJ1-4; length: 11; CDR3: CASQGGEKLFF; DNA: TGTGCCAGTCAGGGCGGTGAAAAACTGTTTTTT
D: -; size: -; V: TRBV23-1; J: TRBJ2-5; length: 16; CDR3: CASSQSTTGGRETQYF; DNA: TGCGCCAGCAGTCAATCTACAACCGGCGGGCGGGAGACCCAGTACTTC
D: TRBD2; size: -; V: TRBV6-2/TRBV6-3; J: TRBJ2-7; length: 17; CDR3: CASSSPSPLAGSEEQYF; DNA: TGTGCCAGCAGTTCCCCCAGCCCTTTAGCGGGTTCGGAGGAGCAGTACTTC
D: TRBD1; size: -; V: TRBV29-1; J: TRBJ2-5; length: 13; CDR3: CSTRDRVSETQYF; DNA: TGCAGCACCCGGGACAGGGTCTCGGAGACCCAGTACTTC
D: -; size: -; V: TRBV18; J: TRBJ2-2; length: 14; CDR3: CASSPPSLAGELFF; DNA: TGTGCCAGCTCACCACCGTCCCTGGCAGGGGAGCTGTTTTTT
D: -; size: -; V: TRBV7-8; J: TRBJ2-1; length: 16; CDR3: CASSSLGSGDYNEQFF; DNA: TGTGCCAGCAGCTCACTCGGTTCAGGGGATTACAATGAGCAGTTCTTC
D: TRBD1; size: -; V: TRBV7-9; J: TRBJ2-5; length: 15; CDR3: CASSITLGQEETQYF; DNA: TGTGCCAGCAGTATTACACTTGGACAGGAGGAGACCCAGTACTTC
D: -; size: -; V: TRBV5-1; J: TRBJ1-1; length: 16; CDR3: CASSPGQNNAGAEAFF; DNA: TGCGCCAGCAGCCCTGGACAGAACAATGCGGGAGCTGAAGCTTTCTTT
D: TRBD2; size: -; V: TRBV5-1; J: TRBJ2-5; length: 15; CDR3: CASSSETSGQETQYF; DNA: TGCGCCAGCAGCTCGGAGACTAGCGGCCAAGAGACCCAGTACTTC
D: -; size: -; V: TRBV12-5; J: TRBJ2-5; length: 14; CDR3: CASAAEIGQETQYF; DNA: TGTGCTAGTGCGGCGGAGATCGGACAAGAGACCCAGTACTTC
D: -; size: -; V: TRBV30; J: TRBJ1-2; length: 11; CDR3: CAWSVGGGYTF; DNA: TGTGCCTGGAGTGTCGGGGGAGGCTACACCTTC
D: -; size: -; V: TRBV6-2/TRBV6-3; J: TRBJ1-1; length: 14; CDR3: CASSYSLGGTEAFF; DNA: TGTGCCAGCAGTTACTCGCTCGGAGGCACTGAAGCTTTCTTT
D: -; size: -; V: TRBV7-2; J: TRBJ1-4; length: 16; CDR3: CASSLFGSGVNEKLFF; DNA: TGTGCCAGCAGCTTATTTGGATCAGGGGTTAATGAAAAACTGTTTTTT
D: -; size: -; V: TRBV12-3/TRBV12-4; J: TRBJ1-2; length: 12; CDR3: CASSFVGGGYTF; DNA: TGTGCCAGCAGTTTCGTAGGGGGTGGCTACACCTTC
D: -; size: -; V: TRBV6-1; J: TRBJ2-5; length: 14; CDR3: CASSEDPMRETQYF; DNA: TGTGCCAGCAGTGAAGACCCCATGCGGGAGACCCAGTACTTC
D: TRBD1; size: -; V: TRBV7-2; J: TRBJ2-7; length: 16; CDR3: CASSLRGQGLSYEQYF; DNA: TGTGCCAGCAGCTTAAGGGGACAGGGACTCTCCTACGAGCAGTACTTC
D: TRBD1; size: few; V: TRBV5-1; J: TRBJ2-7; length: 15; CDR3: CASSPGGTGVYEQYF; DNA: TGCGCCAGCAGCCCCGGCGGGACAGGGGTTTACGAGCAGTACTTC
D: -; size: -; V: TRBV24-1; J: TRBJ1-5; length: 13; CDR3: CATSSGGNQPQHF; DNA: TGTGCCACCAGTAGCGGGGGCAATCAGCCCCAGCATTTT
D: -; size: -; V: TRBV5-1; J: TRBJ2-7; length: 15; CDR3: CASSLAGDSSYEQYF; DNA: TGCGCCAGCAGCTTGGCCGGGGACTCATCCTACGAGCAGTACTTC
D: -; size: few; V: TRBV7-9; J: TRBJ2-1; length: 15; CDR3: CASSYLLGSRDEQFF; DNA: TGTGCCAGCAGCTACCTTCTGGGTAGTCGGGATGAGCAGTTCTTC
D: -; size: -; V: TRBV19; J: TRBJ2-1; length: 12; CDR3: CASKLGGNEQFF; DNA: TGTGCCAGTAAACTAGGGGGCAATGAGCAGTTCTTC
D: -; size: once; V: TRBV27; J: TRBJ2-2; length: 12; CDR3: CASRRFTGELFF; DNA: TGTGCCAGCAGGAGATTTACCGGGGAGCTGTTTTTT
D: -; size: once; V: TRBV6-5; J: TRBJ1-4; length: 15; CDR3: CASRRQMATNEKLFF; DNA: TGTGCCAGCAGGCGGCAGATGGCAACTAATGAAAAACTGTTTTTT
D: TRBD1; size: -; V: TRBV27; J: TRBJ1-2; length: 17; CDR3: CASSLSYGQGENYGYTF; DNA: TGTGCCAGCAGTTTATCATACGGACAGGGGGAGAACTATGGCTACACCTTC
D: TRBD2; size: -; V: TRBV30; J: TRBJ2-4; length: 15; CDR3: CAWSVLAGEVNIQYF; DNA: TGTGCCTGGAGTGTACTAGCGGGAGAGGTAAACATTCAGTACTTC
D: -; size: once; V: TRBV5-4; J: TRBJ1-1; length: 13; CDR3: CASSYRGNTEAFF; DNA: TGTGCCAGCAGCTATAGGGGGAACACTGAAGCTTTCTTT
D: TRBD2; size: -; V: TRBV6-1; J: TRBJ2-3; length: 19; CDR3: CASSGTSRTPSGYTDTQYF; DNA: TGTGCCAGCAGTGGAACTAGCCGTACCCCTAGCGGTTACACAGATACGCAGTATTTT
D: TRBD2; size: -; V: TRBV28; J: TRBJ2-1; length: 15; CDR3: CASSLPRENQNEQFF; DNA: TGTGCCAGCAGTTTACCGCGGGAGAACCAAAATGAGCAGTTCTTC
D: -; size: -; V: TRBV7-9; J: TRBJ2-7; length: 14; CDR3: CASSLAPAGLEQYF; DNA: TGTGCCAGCAGCTTAGCGCCGGCTGGGCTGGAGCAGTACTTC
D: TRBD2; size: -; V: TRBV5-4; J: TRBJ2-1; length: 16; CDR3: CASSSGGVSSYNEQFF; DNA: TGTGCCAGCAGCTCGGGGGGGGTAAGCTCCTACAATGAGCAGTTCTTC
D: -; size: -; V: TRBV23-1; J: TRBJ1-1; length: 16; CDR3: CASSQSWPVKNTEAFF; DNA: TGCGCCAGCAGTCAATCTTGGCCAGTAAAGAACACTGAAGCTTTCTTT
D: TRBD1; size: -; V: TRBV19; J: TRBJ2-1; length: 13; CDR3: CASSFDRGNEQFF; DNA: TGTGCCAGTAGTTTCGACAGGGGGAATGAGCAGTTCTTC
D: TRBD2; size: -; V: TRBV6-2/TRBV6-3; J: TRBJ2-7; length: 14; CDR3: CASSYGTSSYEQYF; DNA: TGTGCCAGCAGTTACGGGACTAGCTCCTACGAGCAGTACTTC
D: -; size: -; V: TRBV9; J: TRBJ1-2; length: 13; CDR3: CASSPGGSYGYTF; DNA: TGTGCCAGCAGCCCGGGGGGAAGCTATGGCTACACCTTC
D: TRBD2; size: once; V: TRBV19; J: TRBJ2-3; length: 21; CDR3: CASSIRRPGPGLAGSTDTQYF; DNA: TGTGCCAGTAGTATAAGAAGGCCGGGCCCGGGACTAGCGGGAAGCACAGATACGCAGTATTTT
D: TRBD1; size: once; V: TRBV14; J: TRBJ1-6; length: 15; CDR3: CASSPQGGGRSPLHF; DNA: TGTGCCAGCAGCCCCCAGGGGGGTGGACGATCACCCCTCCACTTT
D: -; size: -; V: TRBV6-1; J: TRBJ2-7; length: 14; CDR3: CASSEGGDLLEQYF; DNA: TGTGCCAGCAGTGAAGGGGGGGACCTTTTGGAGCAGTACTTC
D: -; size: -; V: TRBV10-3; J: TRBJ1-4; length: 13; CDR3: CAISAEANEKLFF; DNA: TGTGCCATCAGTGCAGAGGCTAATGAAAAACTGTTTTTT
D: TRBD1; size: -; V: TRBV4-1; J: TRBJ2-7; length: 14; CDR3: CASTPSRGTYEQYF; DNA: TGCGCCAGCACCCCTAGCAGGGGGACCTACGAGCAGTACTTC
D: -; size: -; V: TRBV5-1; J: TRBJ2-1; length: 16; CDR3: CASSLATGSLDNEQFF; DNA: TGCGCCAGCAGTTTGGCGACAGGTTCGTTGGACAATGAGCAGTTCTTC
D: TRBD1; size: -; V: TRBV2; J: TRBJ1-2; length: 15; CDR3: CASSEAQGTVYGYTF; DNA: TGTGCCAGCAGTGAAGCCCAGGGGACAGTCTATGGCTACACCTTC